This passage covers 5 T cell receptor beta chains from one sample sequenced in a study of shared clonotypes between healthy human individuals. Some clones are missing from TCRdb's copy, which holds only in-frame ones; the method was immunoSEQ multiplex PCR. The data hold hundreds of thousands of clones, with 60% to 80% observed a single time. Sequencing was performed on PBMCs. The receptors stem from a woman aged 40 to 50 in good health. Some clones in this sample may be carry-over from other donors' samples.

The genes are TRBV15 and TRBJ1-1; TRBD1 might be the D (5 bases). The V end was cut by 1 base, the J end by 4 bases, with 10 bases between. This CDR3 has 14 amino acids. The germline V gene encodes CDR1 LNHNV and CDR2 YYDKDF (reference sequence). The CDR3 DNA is TGTGCCACCAGCAGAGGATACGGGGGCACTGAAGCTTTCTTT. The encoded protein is CATSRGYGGTEAFF. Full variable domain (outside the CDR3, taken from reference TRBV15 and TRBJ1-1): DAMVIQNPRYQVTQFGKPVTLSCSQTLNHNVMYWYQQKSSQAPKLLFHYYDKDFNNEADTPDNFQSRRPNTSFCFLDIRSPGLGDTAMYLCATSRGYGGTEAFFGQGTRLTVV.

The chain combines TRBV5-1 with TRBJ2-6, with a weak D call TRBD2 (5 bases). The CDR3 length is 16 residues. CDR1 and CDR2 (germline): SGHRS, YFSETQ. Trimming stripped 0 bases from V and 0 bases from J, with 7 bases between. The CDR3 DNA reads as TGCGCCAGCAGCTTGGATGGGAGCTCTGGGGCCAACGTCCTGACTTTC. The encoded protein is CASSLDGSSGANVLTF. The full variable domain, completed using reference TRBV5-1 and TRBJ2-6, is KAGVTQTPRYLIKTRGQQVTLSCSPISGHRSVSWYQQTPGQGLQFLFEYFSETQRNKGNFPGRFSGRQFSNSRSEMNVSTLELGDSALYLCASSLDGSSGANVLTFGAGSRLTVL.

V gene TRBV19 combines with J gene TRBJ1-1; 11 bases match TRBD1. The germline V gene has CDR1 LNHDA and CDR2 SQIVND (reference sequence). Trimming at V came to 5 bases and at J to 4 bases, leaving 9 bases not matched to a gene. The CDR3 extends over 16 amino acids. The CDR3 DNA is TGTGCCAGTAGTGCGCATACCGGGACAGGGGGCACTGAAGCTTTCTTT. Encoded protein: CASSAHTGTGGTEAFF.

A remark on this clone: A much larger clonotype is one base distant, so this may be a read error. CDR3: CASSLGQSLYEQYF. The CDR3 DNA is TGTGCCAGCAGCTTAGGGCAGAGCCTTTACGAGCAGTACTTC. The rearrangement joins TRBV11-2 to TRBJ2-7, with D hard to call. The germline CDR1 and CDR2 sequences are SGHAT and FQNNGV. Trimming left V 1 base short and J 4 bases short, with 11 bases between. The CDR3 runs to 14 residues.

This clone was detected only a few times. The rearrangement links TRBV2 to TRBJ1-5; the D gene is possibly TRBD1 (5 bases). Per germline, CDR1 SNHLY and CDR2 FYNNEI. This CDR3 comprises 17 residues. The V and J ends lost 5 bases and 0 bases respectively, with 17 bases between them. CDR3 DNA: TGTGCCAGCAGTTTAACGGGCGGGGACTATAGCAATCAGCCCCAGCATTTT. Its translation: CASSLTGGDYSNQPQHF. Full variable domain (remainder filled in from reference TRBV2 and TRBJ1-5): EPEVTQTPSHQVTQMGQEVILRCVPISNHLYFYWYRQILGQKVEFLVSFYNNEISEKSEIFDDQFSVERPDGSNFTLKIRSTKLEDSAMYFCASSLTGGDYSNQPQHFGDGTRLSIL.